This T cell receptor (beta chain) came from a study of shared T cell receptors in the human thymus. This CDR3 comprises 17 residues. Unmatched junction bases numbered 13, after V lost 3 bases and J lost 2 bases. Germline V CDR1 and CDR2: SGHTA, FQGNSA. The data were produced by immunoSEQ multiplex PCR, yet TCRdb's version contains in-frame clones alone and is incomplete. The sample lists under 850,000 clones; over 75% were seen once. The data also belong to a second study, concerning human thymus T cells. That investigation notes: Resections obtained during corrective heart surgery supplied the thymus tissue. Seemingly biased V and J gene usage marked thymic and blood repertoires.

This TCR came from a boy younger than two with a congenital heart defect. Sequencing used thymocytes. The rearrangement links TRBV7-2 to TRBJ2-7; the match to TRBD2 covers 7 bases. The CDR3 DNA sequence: TGTGCCAGCAGCTTGGGACTAACAAGGGTAGGTCCCTACGAGCAGTACTTC. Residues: CASSLGLTRVGPYEQYF.